The sequence of this T cell receptor (beta chain) was determined in a study of blood T cell repertoires in COVID-19. Clones were read by immunoSEQ multiplex PCR, and TCRdb kept only the in-frame ones, dropping some. The repertoire holds 40,000 or so clones, with roughly 80% as singletons. The germline CDR1 and CDR2 sequences are SGHRS and YFSETQ. The CDR3 is 14 residues long. The J segment lost 4 bases and the V segment lost 0 bases, leaving 0 bases of the junction unmatched. The chain combines TRBV5-1 with TRBJ1-4, with 7 bases fitting TRBD1. The specimen sequenced was peripheral blood. This TCR derives from a human donor with acute or convalescent COVID-19. The donor label of this sample is uncertain. In nucleotides, the CDR3 is TGCGCCAGCAGCTTGGGACAGGGTAATGAAAAACTGTTTTTT. This codes for CASSLGQGNEKLFF. Full variable domain (outside the CDR3, taken from reference TRBV5-1 and TRBJ1-4): KAGVTQTPRYLIKTRGQQVTLSCSPISGHRSVSWYQQTPGQGLQFLFEYFSETQRNKGNFPGRFSGRQFSNSRSEMNVSTLELGDSALYLCASSLGQGNEKLFFGSGTQLSVL.